Sequencing of this T cell receptor beta chain was carried out in a study of CD8+ T cells in alopecia areata. General study results and limits: Scalp sample sequencing also detects resident alphabeta T cells of normal skin. Alopecia totalis/universalis scalp especially showed more expanded CD8+ clones than normal scalp. Compared with mice, patients displayed less clear TCR sharing, possibly for HLA-related reasons.

Using a FACSAria, the CD4+ and CD8+ T cells were sorted from the PBMCs. Extracted from the samples, RNA was reverse transcribed into cDNA to serve as the sequencing template. TCRdb's copy holds only in-frame clones and misses some; the assay was immunoSEQ multiplex PCR. This sample has 150,000 to 200,000 clones; 50% to 60% occur once, and the top ten carry 4.5% to 5%. The table lists this clone with a few counts. The target antigen is unknown. V shed 5 bases and J 0 bases; nucleotides not matched to a gene: 6. This CDR3 spans 16 amino acids. Per germline, CDR1 SGHTA and CDR2 FQGNSA. The chain employs TRBV7-2 and TRBJ2-1; TRBD2 aligns across 8 bases. What was sequenced was CD4+ T cells sorted from blood. This TCR derives from a human donor in good health. CDR3 sequence (DNA): TGTGCCAGCAGCACCCGGCGGGGGGTCTCCTACAATGAGCAGTTCTTC. The encoded protein is CASSTRRGVSYNEQFF.